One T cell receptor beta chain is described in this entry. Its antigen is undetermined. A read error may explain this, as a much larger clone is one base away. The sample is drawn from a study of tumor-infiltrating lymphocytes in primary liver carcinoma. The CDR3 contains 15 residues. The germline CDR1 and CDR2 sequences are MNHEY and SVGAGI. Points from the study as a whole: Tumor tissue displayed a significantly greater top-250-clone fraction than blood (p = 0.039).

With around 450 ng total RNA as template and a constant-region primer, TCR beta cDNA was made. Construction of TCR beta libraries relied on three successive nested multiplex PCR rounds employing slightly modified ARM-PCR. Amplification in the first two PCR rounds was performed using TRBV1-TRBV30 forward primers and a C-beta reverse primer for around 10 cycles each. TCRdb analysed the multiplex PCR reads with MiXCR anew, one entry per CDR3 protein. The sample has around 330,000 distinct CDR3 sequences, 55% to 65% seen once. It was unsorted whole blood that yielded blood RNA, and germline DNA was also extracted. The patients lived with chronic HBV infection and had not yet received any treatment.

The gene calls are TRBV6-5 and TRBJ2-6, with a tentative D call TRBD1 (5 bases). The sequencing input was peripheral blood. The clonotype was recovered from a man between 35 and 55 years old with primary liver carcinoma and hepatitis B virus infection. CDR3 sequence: CASRQFLGGVNVLTF. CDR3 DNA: TGTGCCTCCAGACAGTTTTTGGGTGGGGTCAACGTCCTGACTTTC.